This TCR beta chain stems from a study of identical twins. Study-wide results and limits: Weaker excess sharing between twins was seen in beta out-of-frame sequences.

TCRdb ran MiXCR on the 5' RACE reads and lists one entry per CDR3 protein. The sample holds about 200,000 distinct CDR3 sequences; around 15% are singletons and the top ten take about 38%. On this clonotype itself: Its antigen is unknown.

All of the donors were Caucasians in good health. These data also formed part of another study, on T cells expressing NK-cell markers. That work adds: Researchers got TCR beta repertoires out of sorted CD3+CD56+NKG2C+, CD3+CD56+NKG2C- and CD3+CD56-NKG2C+ T cells. Of eight sequenced donors, seven were HCMV-seropositive and one HCMV-seronegative.

The TCR sequence derives from a woman between 18 and 30 years old in good health. Source material: CD8+ T cells sorted from blood.

The CDR3 sequence: CASSEPGLLNEQFF. CDR3 coding DNA: TGTGCCAGCAGTGAACCGGGACTCCTAAATGAGCAGTTCTTC. The rearrangement links TRBV2 to TRBJ2-1; perhaps TRBD2 as D (6 bases). The germline V gene encodes CDR1 SNHLY and CDR2 FYNNEI. The V gene lost 2 bases and the J gene lost 7 bases, with 12 bases spanning the gap. The CDR3 sequence is 14 residues long.